This TCR beta chain originates from a study of tumor-infiltrating lymphocytes in primary liver carcinoma. Broader study findings: Tumor-adjacent and tumor-blood pairs shared less of their repertoires than tumor region pairs shared.

Co-extracted RNA and DNA came from around 18-30 mg of unsorted bulk tissue. The germline V gene has CDR1 MNHNY and CDR2 SVGAGI (reference sequence). This CDR3 has 16 residues. Researchers generated TCR beta cDNA from roughly 510 ng of total RNA, relying on a constant-region primer. Three nested multiplex PCR rounds, a slightly modified ARM-PCR method, built the TCR beta libraries. In the first two PCR rounds, TRBV1-TRBV30 forward primers were paired with a C-beta reverse primer, and each round lasted roughly 9 cycles. TCRdb called the multiplex PCR reads again in MiXCR, with one record for every CDR3 protein. The table lists approximately 80,000 distinct CDR3 sequences, 65% to 75% of them singletons, with roughly 25% in the top ten. In regard to this clonotype: The target antigen is unknown. An end of the junction differs from the germline gene, which may be a read error.

Sequencing was carried out using tumor-adjacent normal liver tissue. The V call is TRBV6-6, the J call TRBJ2-1; D gene uncertain. The receptor comes from a man aged 40-50 years with primary liver carcinoma and hepatitis B virus infection. CDR3 nucleotides: TGCGCCAGCAGTTACCGGATGTGGGAATCCTACAATGAGCAGTTCTTC. It codes for CASSYRMWESYNEQFF.